This T cell receptor (beta chain) came from a study of T-cell memory formation after mild COVID-19. Study-level background: For the most part, TCR clusters were specific to one donor.

Details on this clonotype: The antigen is undetermined.

After 5'RACE with constant-segment primers, TCR alpha and TCR beta cDNA libraries carrying sample barcodes and UMIs were obtained. TCRdb used MiXCR to reprocess the 5' RACE reads, holding one entry per CDR3 protein. The data show fewer than 250,000 distinct CDR3 sequences, 15% to 20% seen once. Trimming took 1 base from V and 4 from J, leaving 10 bases between them. This CDR3 region has 14 residues. Germline V gene lookup returns CDR1 SGHVS and CDR2 FQNEAQ. Study-wide findings and caveats: Clones contracting over day 15 to 85 were CD4/CD8 balanced, with later expanders leaning CD4+. Most CD4+ clones that shrank were in CM and EM, while CD8+ ones turned up in EMRA.

V gene TRBV7-8 combines with J gene TRBJ1-2; D is possibly TRBD1 (6 bases). Source material: PBMCs or a T cell subset sorted from them (not recorded which). This sequence originates from an adult woman who had mild COVID-19 (a few samples of this study predate the infection). Cell type and time point are not known. CDR3: CASSLVRGAYGYTF. The DNA of the CDR3 is TGTGCCAGCAGCTTAGTGCGGGGGGCCTATGGCTACACCTTC. Together with reference TRBV7-8 and TRBJ1-2, the CDR3 gives the full variable domain: GAGVSQSPRYKVAKRGQDVALRCDPISGHVSLFWYQQALGQGPEFLTYFQNEAQLDKSGLPSDRFFAERPEGSVSTLKIQRTQQEDSAVYLCASSLVRGAYGYTFGSGTRLTVV.